The 15 T cell receptor beta chains below were found in one sample sequenced in a study of monozygotic twins with inflammatory bowel disease (dated by TCRdb to about 2019). Receptor libraries were prepared by 5' RACE. TCRdb names Illumina HiSeq 2500 as the instrument used. The reads underwent TCRdb reprocessing, giving one record for each CDR3 protein sequence and no DNA. The sample table records 150,000 or so distinct CDR3 sequences. The ten largest clonotypes hold 0.95% to 1.5% of the sample. Sequencing was done on a sample of blood. The receptors were sampled from a human donor with ulcerative colitis or Crohn's disease, or a healthy co-twin of an affected twin (not recorded which).

The chain has TRBV27 and TRBJ2-2; TCRdb's D gene call, TRBD2, goes unchecked for lack of DNA. Germline lookup yields CDR1 MNHEY and CDR2 SMNVEV (reference sequence). The CDR3 runs to 15 residues. CDR3 residues: CASSLIAGVAGELFF.

The chain employs TRBV3-1 and TRBJ2-3; absent DNA, TCRdb's TRBD2 call cannot be checked. Germline lookup yields CDR1 LGHDT and CDR2 YNNKEL (reference sequence). This CDR3 has 17 amino acids. The CDR3 reads CASSQRTSGSTADTQYF.

This chain connects TRBV29-1 to TRBJ1-1; TCRdb's assignment of TRBD1 cannot be checked, as there is no DNA. Germline values: CDR1 SQVTM, CDR2 ANQGSEA. The CDR3 has 13 amino acids. CDR3: CSAPAGMNTEAFF.

The chain employs TRBV2 and TRBJ2-5; no DNA is available, so the TRBD1 call from TCRdb remains unchecked. CDR1 is SNHLY and CDR2 is FYNNEI in the germline V gene. This CDR3 comprises 15 residues. CDR3 region: CASSEVRTAQETQYF.

The V gene is TRBV6-1, the J gene TRBJ2-5; TCRdb lists TRBD2, though no DNA is available to test this call. Germline-derived CDR1 and CDR2 are MNHNS and SASEGT. The CDR3 runs to 14 residues. The CDR3 loop is CASTLAGEGETQYF.

This rearrangement joins TRBV28 to TRBJ2-1; the TRBD2 assignment by TCRdb is unverifiable without DNA. The germline V gene encodes CDR1 MDHEN and CDR2 SYDVKM. The CDR3 is made up of 20 amino acids. The CDR3 sequence: CASSSTWTSGRAPAYNEQFF. Filled out from reference TRBV28 and TRBJ2-1, the complete variable domain reads DVKVTQSSRYLVKRTGEKVFLECVQDMDHENMFWYRQDPGLGLRLIYFSYDVKMKEKGDIPEGYSVSREKKERFSLILESASTNQTSMYLCASSSTWTSGRAPAYNEQFFGPGTRLTVL.

The chain recombines TRBV28 with TRBJ2-1; TCRdb selects TRBD1, and the lack of DNA leaves this call unchecked. The CDR3 is made up of 16 amino acids. The V gene's germline CDR1 is MDHEN and CDR2 SYDVKM. The chain's CDR3 is CASSIKGLPPYNEQFF.

This rearrangement joins TRBV4-3 to TRBJ1-4; the D gene TCRdb calls, TRBD1, cannot be checked with no DNA. The germline gives CDR1 LGHNA, CDR2 YSLEER. The CDR3 spans 16 residues. CDR3 protein: CASSQEGQGVGEKLFF.

The J gene is TRBJ2-7, the V gene TRBV27; the TCRdb call, TRBD2, lacks DNA for checking. Germline V gives CDR1 MNHEY, CDR2 SMNVEV (reference sequence). The CDR3 runs to 17 residues. This CDR3 reads CASSQGLAGPRPYEQYF.

The rearrangement uses TRBV19 and TRBJ1-1; the D call from TCRdb, TRBD1, cannot be confirmed without DNA. Germline loops: CDR1 LNHDA, CDR2 SQIVND (reference sequence). This CDR3 has 14 residues. This chain's CDR3 is CATRGTGRNTEAFF. Looking up the rest from reference TRBV19 and TRBJ1-1 gives the full variable domain: DGGITQSPKYLFRKEGQNVTLSCEQNLNHDAMYWYRQDPGQGLRLIYYSQIVNDFQKGDIAEGYSVSREKKESFPLTVTSAQKNPTAFYLCATRGTGRNTEAFFGQGTRLTVV.

The chain carries TRBV18 and TRBJ1-1; the TCRdb D gene call, TRBD1, has no DNA to confirm it. Germline V CDR1 and CDR2: KGHSH, LQKENI. The CDR3 has 12 residues. This CDR3 reads CASSPPGQGAFF.

This rearrangement joins TRBV3-1 to TRBJ1-4. Looked up from germline, CDR1 is LGHDT and CDR2 is YNNKEL (reference sequence). The CDR3 runs to 13 residues. The CDR3 protein is CASSQDEPEKLFF.

The chain has TRBV20-1 and TRBJ2-1. This CDR3 has 13 residues. The germline V gene has CDR1 DFQATT and CDR2 SNEGSKA (reference sequence). The CDR3 protein is CSASETTYNEQFF.

The chain employs TRBV7-8 and TRBJ2-7; TCRdb outputs TRBD2, but without DNA this stays unchecked. The CDR3 has 16 amino acids. The germline CDR1 and CDR2 sequences are SGHVS and FQNEAQ. CDR3 sequence reads: CASSLVGGATPYEQYF.

The chain recombines TRBV12-3 or TRBV12-4 with TRBJ2-3; TCRdb returns TRBD2, unconfirmable since there is no DNA. The CDR3 covers 15 residues. CDR3 in amino acids: CASTPAASVWDTQYF.